This T cell receptor beta chain was sequenced during a study of CD8 T cells in Susac syndrome. About this clonotype: What it binds is not known.

Study conclusions and caveats: As the study acknowledged, the number of individuals who were part of its TCR sequencing and HLA analysis was relatively small.

Germline loops: CDR1 KGHSH, CDR2 LQKENI. This CDR3 has 14 amino acids. V trimming: 6 bases; J trimming: 6 bases; junction bases outside the gene matches: 8. Roughly 0.45 to 1 ug RNA was reverse transcribed with random hexamers. TCRdb processed the immunoSEQ multiplex PCR reads anew with MiXCR; each CDR3 protein has one entry. The sample has fewer than 200,000 distinct CDR3 sequences, 90% to 95% seen once. Sequencing of TCR beta drew on CD8+ and CD4+ T cells from blood. The sequenced sample was CD4+ T cells from PBMCs. The clonotype was recovered from a human donor with Susac syndrome. The rearrangement uses TRBV18 and TRBJ1-1; 9 positions agree with TRBD1. CDR3 nucleotide sequence: TGTGCCAGCTCCCCGGGACAGGGTAGCCCTGAAGCTTTCTTT. Residues: CASSPGQGSPEAFF. The complete variable domain, with remaining parts taken from reference TRBV18 and TRBJ1-1, reads NAGVMQNPRHLVRRRGQEARLRCSPMKGHSHVYWYRQLPEEGLKFMVYLQKENIIDESGMPKERFSAEFPKEGPSILRIQQVVRGDSAAYFCASSPGQGSPEAFFGQGTRLTVV.